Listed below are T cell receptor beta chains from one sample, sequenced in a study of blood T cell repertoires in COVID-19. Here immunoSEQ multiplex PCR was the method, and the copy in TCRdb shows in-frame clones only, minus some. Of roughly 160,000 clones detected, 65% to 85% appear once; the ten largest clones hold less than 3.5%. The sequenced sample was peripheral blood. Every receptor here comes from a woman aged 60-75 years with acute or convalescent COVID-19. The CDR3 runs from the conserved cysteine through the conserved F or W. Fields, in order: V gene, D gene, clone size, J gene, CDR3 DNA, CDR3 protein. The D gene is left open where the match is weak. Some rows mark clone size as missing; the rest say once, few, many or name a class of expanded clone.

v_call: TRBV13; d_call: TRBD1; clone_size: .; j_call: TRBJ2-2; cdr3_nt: TGTGCCAGCAGCTACGGGACAGGGTCGGACACCGGGGAGCTGTTTTTT; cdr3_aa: CASSYGTGSDTGELFF
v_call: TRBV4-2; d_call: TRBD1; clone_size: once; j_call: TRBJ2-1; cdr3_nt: TGTGCCAGCAGCTACAGGGGGCGCAGCAGCAGTGAGCAGTTCTTC; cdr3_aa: CASSYRGRSSSEQFF
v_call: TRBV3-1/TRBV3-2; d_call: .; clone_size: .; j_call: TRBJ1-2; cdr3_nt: TGTGCCAGCAGCCTACGGGCCGGGGTGGGCTACACCTTC; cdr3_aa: CASSLRAGVGYTF
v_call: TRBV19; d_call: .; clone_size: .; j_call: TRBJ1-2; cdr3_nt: TGTGCCAGTAGTGCGGGCTATGGCTACACCTTC; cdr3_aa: CASSAGYGYTF
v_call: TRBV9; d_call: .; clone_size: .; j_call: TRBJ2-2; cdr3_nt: TGTGCCAGCAGCGTAGGAGGGACCGGGGAGCTGTTTTTT; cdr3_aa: CASSVGGTGELFF
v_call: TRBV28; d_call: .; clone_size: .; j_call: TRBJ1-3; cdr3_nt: TGTGCCAGCAGTTTTAGAAACACCATATATTTT; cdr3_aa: CASSFRNTIYF
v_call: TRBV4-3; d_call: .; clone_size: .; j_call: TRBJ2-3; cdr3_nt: TGCGCCAGCAGCCAAGAAAGTCCCGGGTACACGGATACGCAGTATTTT; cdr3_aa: CASSQESPGYTDTQYF
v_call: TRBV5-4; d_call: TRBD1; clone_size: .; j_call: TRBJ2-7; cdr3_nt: TGTGCCAGCAGCTTAGACAGGGCCTACGAGCAGTACTTC; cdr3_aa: CASSLDRAYEQYF
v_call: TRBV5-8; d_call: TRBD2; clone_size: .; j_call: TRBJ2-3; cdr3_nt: TGTGCCAGCTGCGGGACTAGCGGAATCCCGGATACGCAGTATTTT; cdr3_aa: CASCGTSGIPDTQYF
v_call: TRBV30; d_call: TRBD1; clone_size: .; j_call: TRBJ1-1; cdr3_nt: TGTGCCTGGAGTCAAGACAGGGCTACATCTGAAGCTTTCTTT; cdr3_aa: CAWSQDRATSEAFF
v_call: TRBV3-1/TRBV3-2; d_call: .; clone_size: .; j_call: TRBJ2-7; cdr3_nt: TGTGCCAGCAGCCATTCTGGGGGGTTACCATCCTACGAGCAGTACTTC; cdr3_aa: CASSHSGGLPSYEQYF
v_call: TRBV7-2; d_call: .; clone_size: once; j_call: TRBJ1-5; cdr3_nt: TGTGCCAGCAGCCCCCACCAGGGGTGGGCCAATCAGCCCCAGCATTTT; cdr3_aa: CASSPHQGWANQPQHF
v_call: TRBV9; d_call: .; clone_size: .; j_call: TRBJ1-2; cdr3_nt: TGTGCCAGCAGCGGCTGGGACACGACACGAGAGTATGTTGGCTTCGGCTACACCTTC; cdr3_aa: CASSGWDTTREYVGFGYTF
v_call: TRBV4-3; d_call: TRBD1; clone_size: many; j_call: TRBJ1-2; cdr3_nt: TGCGCCAGCAGCCAAGACCTAGGGACAGCTAACTATGGCTACACCTTC; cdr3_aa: CASSQDLGTANYGYTF
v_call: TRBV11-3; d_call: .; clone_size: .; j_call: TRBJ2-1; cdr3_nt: TGTGCCAGCAGCACATCCCTAGCAGGACCGACCAATGAGCAGTTCTTC; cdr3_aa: CASSTSLAGPTNEQFF
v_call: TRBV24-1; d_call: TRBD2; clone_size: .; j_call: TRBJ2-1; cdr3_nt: TGTGCCACCAGTGATCTAACAGCGGGGGGGCCGAAGAATGAGCAGTTCTTC; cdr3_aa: CATSDLTAGGPKNEQFF
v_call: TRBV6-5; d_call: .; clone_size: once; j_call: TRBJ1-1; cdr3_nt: TGTGCCAGCAGTTACGGGGGCAGGGGTGAGGGAGCTTTCTTT; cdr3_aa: CASSYGGRGEGAFF
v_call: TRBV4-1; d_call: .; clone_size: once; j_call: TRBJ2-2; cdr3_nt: TGCGCCAGCTCGCAGGGCCCGGGGGGCGTCACCGGGGAGCTGTTTTTT; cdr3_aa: CASSQGPGGVTGELFF
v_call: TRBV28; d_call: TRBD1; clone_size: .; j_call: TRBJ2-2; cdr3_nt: TGTGCCAGCAAACAGGGGGGACTCACCGGGGAGCTGTTTTTT; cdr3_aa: CASKQGGLTGELFF
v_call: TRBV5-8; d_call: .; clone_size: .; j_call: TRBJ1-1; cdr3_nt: TGTGCCAGCAGCTTGGCAGGGGTTGTCACTGAAGCTTTCTTT; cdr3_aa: CASSLAGVVTEAFF
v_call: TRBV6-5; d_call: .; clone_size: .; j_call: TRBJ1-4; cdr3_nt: TGTGCCAGCAGGGTAACAGGGAAGTCTAATGAAAAACTGTTTTTT; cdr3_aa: CASRVTGKSNEKLFF
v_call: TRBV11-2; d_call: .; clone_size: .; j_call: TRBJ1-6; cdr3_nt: TGTGCCAGCAGCTCCTCCGGAGTACATGGAAAGAATTCACCCCTCCACTTT; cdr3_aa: CASSSSGVHGKNSPLHF
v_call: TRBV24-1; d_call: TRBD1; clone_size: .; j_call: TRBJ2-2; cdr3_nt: TGTGCCACCAGTGACCCCGGACAGGGTAGCACCGGGGAGCTGTTTTTT; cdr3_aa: CATSDPGQGSTGELFF
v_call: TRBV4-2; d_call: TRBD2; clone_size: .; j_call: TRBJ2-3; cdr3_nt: TGTGCCAGCAGCCGCCCGGGGACGACTAGCGGGGGGGCATATACGCAGTATTTT; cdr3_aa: CASSRPGTTSGGAYTQYF
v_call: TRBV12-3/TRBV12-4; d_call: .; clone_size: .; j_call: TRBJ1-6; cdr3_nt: TGTGCCAGCACCCTCCTGCGGGAATCACCCCTCCACTTT; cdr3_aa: CASTLLRESPLHF
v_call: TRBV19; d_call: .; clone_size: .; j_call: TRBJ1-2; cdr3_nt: TGTGCCAGTAGTATGCGGGGAAGATCGAACTATGGCTACACCTTC; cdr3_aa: CASSMRGRSNYGYTF
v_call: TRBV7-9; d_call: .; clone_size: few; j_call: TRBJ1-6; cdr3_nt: TGTGCCAGCAGCTTAGCGAGCGGGACCAATTCACCCCTCCACTTT; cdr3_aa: CASSLASGTNSPLHF
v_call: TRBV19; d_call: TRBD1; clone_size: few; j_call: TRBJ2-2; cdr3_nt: TGTGCCAGTAGTAGGGCAGGGGGATACACCGGGGAGCTGTTTTTT; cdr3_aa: CASSRAGGYTGELFF
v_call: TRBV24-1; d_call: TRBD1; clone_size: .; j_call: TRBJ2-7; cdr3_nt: TGTGCCACCAGTCCCGGGACAGGGGCCTACGAGCAGTACTTC; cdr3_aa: CATSPGTGAYEQYF
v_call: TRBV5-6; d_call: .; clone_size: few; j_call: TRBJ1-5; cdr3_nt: TGTGCCAGCAGCTTGGCGGGTAGGAGCAATCAGCCCCAGCATTTT; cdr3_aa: CASSLAGRSNQPQHF
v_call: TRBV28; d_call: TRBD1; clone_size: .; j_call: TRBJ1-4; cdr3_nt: TGTGCCAGCAGTGACCCAGCCGGGACAGCTAACCGCCGATTTGAGTTACTGTTTTTT; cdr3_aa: CASSDPAGTANRRFELLFF
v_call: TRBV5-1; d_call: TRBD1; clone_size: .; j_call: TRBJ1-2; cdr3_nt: TGCGCCAGCAGCTTTACAGGGGGCTATGGCTACACCTTC; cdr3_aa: CASSFTGGYGYTF
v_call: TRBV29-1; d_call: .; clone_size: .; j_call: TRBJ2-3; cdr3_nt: TGCAGCTCGACGGGGGAATGGACAGATACGCAGTATTTT; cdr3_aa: CSSTGEWTDTQYF
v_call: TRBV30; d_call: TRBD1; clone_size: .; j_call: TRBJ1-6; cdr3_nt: TGTGCCTGGGCCCTGGACAGGGGAAGAGTATCTCCTAATTCACCCCTCCACTTT; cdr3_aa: CAWALDRGRVSPNSPLHF